These 21 T cell receptor beta chains share one sample of origin, sequenced in a study of shared clonotypes between healthy human individuals. Sequenced by immunoSEQ multiplex PCR; TCRdb stores in-frame clones only, minus some. The data contain about 2.3 million clones, approximately 90% of them seen just once; the ten biggest clones take up 0.3% to 0.45%. Sample: naive CD4+ T cells from PBMCs. Indicated subset: CD45RA+ positively selected. The receptor set was obtained from a man between 18 and 35 years old in good health. Some clones in this sample may be carry-over from other donors' samples.

This sequence joins TRBV10-3 and TRBJ2-5, with D hard to call. The CDR3 is made up of 11 amino acids. CDR1 is ENHRY and CDR2 is SYGVKD in the germline V gene. Trimming pared 6 bases from V and 5 bases from J, leaving 7 bases between. Written as DNA, the CDR3 is TGTGCCATCAGCCTAGGGGAGACCCAGTACTTC. It encodes CAISLGETQYF.

V and J are TRBV5-4 and TRBJ1-5; no clear D. The CDR3 covers 14 residues. V was pared by 4 bases and J by 3 bases, with 11 bases between. Germline CDR1 reads SGHNT; CDR2 reads YYREEE (reference sequence). The CDR3 sequence: CASSTDGNNQPQHF. Written as DNA, the CDR3 is TGTGCCAGCAGCACGGACGGAAACAATCAGCCCCAGCATTTT.

V and J are TRBV6-1 and TRBJ1-2, with D tentatively TRBD1 (5 bases). The CDR3 consists of 12 residues. V was shortened by 8 bases and J by 2 bases, with 9 bases between the two germline ends. Germline CDR1 is MNHNS and CDR2 is SASEGT. Written as DNA, the CDR3 is TGTGCCAGCCAAGGACAAAACTATGGCTACACCTTC. This encodes CASQGQNYGYTF.

The J gene is TRBJ2-7, the V gene TRBV2; 8 bases line up with TRBD1. V shed 6 bases, J shed 6 bases, and the junction held 10 bases outside the gene matches. Germline CDR1 reads SNHLY; CDR2 reads FYNNEI. The CDR3 has 14 residues. CDR3 amino acids: CASSTGTGVREQYF. The CDR3 nucleotides are TGTGCCAGCAGCACCGGGACAGGAGTTCGCGAGCAGTACTTC.

Turning to this clone: The same CDR3 also results from other DNA sequences found in this sample. The chain links TRBV5-1 to TRBJ2-7, with D perhaps being TRBD1 or TRBD2 (5 bases each). The length of the CDR3 is 13 residues. CDR1 SGHRS and CDR2 YFSETQ come from the germline V gene. V was shortened by 0 bases and J by 4 bases, with 8 bases between the two germline ends. The CDR3 region is CASSLGGDYEQYF. CDR3 coding DNA: TGCGCCAGCAGCTTGGGAGGGGATTACGAGCAGTACTTC.

This chain uses TRBV28 with TRBJ1-1; D gene unclear. The CDR3 runs to 12 residues. The germline V and J ends were trimmed by 4 bases and 2 bases, with 5 bases remaining between them. The germline CDR1 and CDR2 sequences are MDHEN and SYDVKM. CDR3 sequence (DNA): TGTGCCAGCAGTTGGTCAAACACTGAAGCTTTCTTT. This codes for CASSWSNTEAFF.

This clone is a singleton in its sample. The chain couples TRBV4-2 to TRBJ1-5; D gene ambiguous. Germline V CDR1 and CDR2: LGHNA, YNFKEQ. The CDR3 extends over 16 amino acids. V was cut by 0 bases and J by 2 bases, with 11 bases left in between. This CDR3 reads CASSQERGSGNQPQHF. DNA of the CDR3: TGTGCCAGCAGCCAAGAAAGAGGGTCTGGCAATCAGCCCCAGCATTTT.

The chain is built from TRBV21-1 and TRBJ1-1; the table's D call TRBD1 went unverified against the DNA. TRBV21-1 is annotated as a pseudogene. The CDR3 consists of 17 residues. The CDR3 DNA is TGTGCCAGCACCTTCCCGGGACAGGGGGCTTACGGCACTGAAGCTTTCTTT. It translates to CASTFPGQGAYGTEAFF.

J is TRBJ1-1 and V is TRBV30; perhaps TRBD1 as D (5 bases). The CDR3 extends over 13 amino acids. Per the germline V gene, CDR1 is GTSNPN and CDR2 is SVGIG (reference sequence). Deletions cut 1 base from V and 3 bases from J, with 9 bases between. CDR3 protein: CAWSEGWDTEAFF. The CDR3, as DNA: TGTGCCTGGAGTGAGGGGTGGGACACTGAAGCTTTCTTT. Drawing the rest from reference TRBV30 and TRBJ1-1, the complete variable domain is SQTIHQWPATLVQPVGSPLSLECTVEGTSNPNLYWYRQAAGRGLQLLFYSVGIGQISSEVPQNLSASRPQDRQFILSSKKLLLSDSGFYLCAWSEGWDTEAFFGQGTRLTVV.

Comment on this clone: The sample has other DNA sequences that encode this CDR3 too. The chain is built from TRBV15 and TRBJ2-7; 9 bases fit TRBD1. Germline V gene data show CDR1 as LNHNV and CDR2 as YYDKDF (reference sequence). This CDR3 is built from 15 residues. Trimming took 0 bases from V and 3 from J; bases not matched to a gene: 3. CDR3 coding DNA: TGTGCCACCAGCAGAGACCCGGGACAGGGCTACGAGCAGTACTTC. This sequence encodes CATSRDPGQGYEQYF.

The rearrangement joins TRBV7-3 to TRBJ2-1; tentatively, D is TRBD2 (6 bases). CDR3 length equals 18 residues. Germline CDR1 is SGHTA and CDR2 is FQGTGA. V was cut by 4 bases and J by 0 bases, with 19 bases left in between. Written as DNA, the CDR3 is TGTGCCAGCAGCTCCTCGGGAGTAGCGGTGAGCTCCTACAATGAGCAGTTCTTC. This encodes CASSSSGVAVSSYNEQFF.

A single count supports this clone. The rearrangement uses TRBV6-5 and TRBJ2-7; D remains unclear. Trimming took 10 bases from V and 0 from J, leaving 19 bases between them. Germline-derived CDR1 and CDR2 are MNHEY and SVGAGI. The CDR3 consists of 15 residues. CDR3 region: CATTSPQKYSYEQYF. In DNA, the CDR3 is TGTGCCACCACCTCCCCGCAGAAGTACTCCTACGAGCAGTACTTC.

The chain employs TRBV5-1 and TRBJ2-7; no definite D call. V was shortened by 4 bases and J by 2 bases, with 16 bases between the two germline ends. The germline gives CDR1 SGHRS, CDR2 YFSETQ. This CDR3 comprises 15 residues. The CDR3, as DNA: TGCGCCAGCAGCAACCCTTCGGCGGCCCCCTACGAGCAGTACTTC. It yields the protein CASSNPSAAPYEQYF.

The chain recombines TRBV28 with TRBJ2-1; D unclear. This CDR3 has 14 residues. Deletions cut 5 bases from V and 10 bases from J, with 18 bases between. Germline V gene data show CDR1 as MDHEN and CDR2 as SYDVKM. This CDR3 is CASSTRSRLGEQFF. In DNA, the CDR3 is TGTGCCAGCAGTACCAGAAGCCGGCTCGGGGAGCAGTTCTTC.

The J gene is TRBJ2-7, the V gene TRBV9; D remains ambiguous. Germline V CDR1 and CDR2: SGDLS, YYNGEE. The ends were cut back, 3 bases at V and 0 bases at J, with 10 bases in the middle. This CDR3 comprises 14 residues. CDR3 DNA: TGTGCCAGCAGCGAGACGACCCTCTCCTACGAGCAGTACTTC. Amino acid sequence: CASSETTLSYEQYF.

J is TRBJ1-5 and V is TRBV28, with 9 bases identical to TRBD1. CDR3 length equals 14 residues. CDR1 and CDR2 from the germline V gene are MDHEN and SYDVKM. V gave up 7 bases and J gave up 4 bases; unmatched junction bases: 5. CDR3 sequence reads: CASIDRGKNQPQHF. The CDR3 nucleotides read TGTGCCAGCATTGACAGGGGGAAAAATCAGCCCCAGCATTTT.

This clone has just one count. The chain has TRBV19 and TRBJ2-7; D gene uncertain. Between the trimmed V and J ends, which lost 0 bases and 2 bases, there was a span of 11 bases. CDR1 and CDR2 from the germline V gene are LNHDA and SQIVND (reference sequence). The CDR3 extends over 15 amino acids. The CDR3 nucleotides are TGTGCCAGTAGTATAGAGGGCTCGATAACCTACGAGCAGTACTTC. It translates to CASSIEGSITYEQYF.

V is TRBV5-1 and J is TRBJ2-5, with 10 bases identical to TRBD1. CDR1 is SGHRS, CDR2 YFSETQ, per germline. CDR3 size: 15 residues. J gave up 3 bases and V 4 bases, and 6 bases lay outside the gene matches. The DNA of the CDR3 is TGCGCCAGCAGCCTACGGACAGGGGGGAAAGAGACCCAGTACTTC. Its protein product is CASSLRTGGKETQYF.

The chain has TRBV10-3 and TRBJ1-2, with TRBD1 matching over 7 bases. Germline V gene sequence: CDR1 ENHRY, CDR2 SYGVKD. This CDR3 is built from 17 residues. J lost 5 bases, V lost 0 bases, and 12 bases had no gene match. The CDR3 is CAISESQGRGKGYGYTF. In nucleotides, the CDR3 is TGTGCCATCAGTGAGTCCCAGGGCAGGGGGAAAGGGTATGGCTACACCTTC.

DNA of the CDR3: TGTGCCACTTTCCGGGACAGGGGGCCCAATGAGCAGTTCTTC. Translation gives CATFRDRGPNEQFF. The J gene is TRBJ2-1, the V gene TRBV5-4, with 12 bases lining up with TRBD1. Germline CDR1 reads SGHNT; CDR2 reads YYREEE (reference sequence). After removal of 9 bases from V and 6 bases from J, the junction contained 7 bases not matched to a gene. CDR3 size: 14 residues.

The chain combines TRBV7-9 with TRBJ2-1; D might be TRBD2 (5 bases). The CDR3 totals 13 residues. The germline V and J ends were trimmed by 5 bases and 6 bases, with 11 bases remaining between them. The germline V gene encodes CDR1 SEHNR and CDR2 FQNEAQ (reference sequence). The CDR3 loop is CASSRVEGNEQFF. The CDR3 DNA reads as TGTGCCAGCAGCCGTGTTGAGGGCAATGAGCAGTTCTTC.